This T cell receptor beta chain came from a study of T cell clones after liver transplantation. Study context: Post-transplant blood was tracked for graft-donor-reactive T cell clones identified in a pre-transplant mixed lymphocyte reaction. Overall study results and limits: In most of the 8 subjects, circulating graft-donor-reactive CD4 TCRbeta sequences fell significantly after transplant.

TCRdb's copy holds only in-frame clones and misses some; the assay was immunoSEQ multiplex PCR. The data hold roughly 15,000 clones, with 82% observed a single time. Germline V lookup: CDR1 LNHNV, CDR2 YYDKDF (reference sequence). V lost 3 bases, J lost 3 bases, and 12 bases lay in between. The CDR3 contains 15 residues. Concerning this clone itself: Its antigen is as yet unknown.

Specimen: CD8+ T cells from blood, collected about 50 months after liver transplant. The TCR sequence derives from a human patient who received a liver transplant. A share of the T cells may be of graft donor origin. The chain recombines TRBV15 with TRBJ1-3, with D possibly being TRBD1 (5 bases). CDR3 nucleotides: TGTGCCACCAGCAGGGGGGGGTTCCGTGGAAACACCATATATTTT. This encodes CATSRGGFRGNTIYF.